This T cell receptor beta chain comes out of a study of PD-L1 blockade in urothelial cancer. Notes on this clone: The antigen remains undetermined.

Study-wide findings and caveats: Pretreatment TCR clonality in blood, when below the median, was predictive of better survival.

Profiling relied on immunoSEQ multiplex PCR, and the TCRdb table lists in-frame clones only, not all of them. The top ten hold around 0.92% of the sample, which has about 100,000 clones, 91% seen once. Germline lookup yields CDR1 SGDLS and CDR2 YYNGEE. J gave up 2 bases and V 3 bases, and 10 bases lay outside the gene matches. The CDR3 runs 17 residues. The chain combines TRBV9 with TRBJ1-3, with 8 bases lining up with TRBD1. The receptor comes from a woman aged 80 or over with urothelial cancer. This material consisted of PBMCs, taken around atezolizumab (anti-PD-L1) treatment. CDR3: CASSGPNDRGPGNTIYF. CDR3 DNA: TGTGCCAGCAGCGGACCAAACGACAGGGGACCTGGAAACACCATATATTTT.